This T cell receptor (beta chain) was identified in a study of cytomegalovirus exposure and HLA in healthy donors. The CDR3 runs to 14 residues. In germline, CDR1 is SGHDN, CDR2 FVKESK. V shed 2 bases and J shed 4 bases, with 11 bases lying between them. 13 Jbeta primers and 60 Vbeta primers were used for the PCR. Assay: immunoSEQ multiplex PCR; the TCRdb copy retains only in-frame clones and omits some. This table holds approximately 120,000 clones, around 73% found once. The sample consisted of PBMCs. This sequence was found in a man aged 45 to 65 in good health and CMV-seronegative. The chain combines TRBV14 with TRBJ1-2; possibly TRBD1 for D (5 bases). DNA for the CDR3: TGTGCCAGCAGCCAAACTGGGAGGGGCTATGGCTACACCTTC. As protein: CASSQTGRGYGYTF.